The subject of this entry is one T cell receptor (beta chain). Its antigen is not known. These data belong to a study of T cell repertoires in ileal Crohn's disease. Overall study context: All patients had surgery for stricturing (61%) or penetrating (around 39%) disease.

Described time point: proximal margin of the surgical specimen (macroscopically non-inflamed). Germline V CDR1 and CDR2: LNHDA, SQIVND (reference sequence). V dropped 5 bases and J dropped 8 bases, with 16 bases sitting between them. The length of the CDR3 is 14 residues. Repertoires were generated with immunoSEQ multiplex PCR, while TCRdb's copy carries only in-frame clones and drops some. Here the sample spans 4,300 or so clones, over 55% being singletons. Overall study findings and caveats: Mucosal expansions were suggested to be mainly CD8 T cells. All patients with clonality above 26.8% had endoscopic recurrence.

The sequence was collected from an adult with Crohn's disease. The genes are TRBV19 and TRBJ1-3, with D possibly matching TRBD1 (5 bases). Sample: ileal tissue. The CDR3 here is CASSAGTGKYTIYF. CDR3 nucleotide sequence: TGTGCCAGTAGTGCCGGGACCGGAAAATACACCATATATTTT.